Listed here is a single T cell receptor beta chain. It has no known antigen specificity. Qualities for individual bases were not recorded, and no much larger clone is one base off. The CDR3 regions of human TCRbeta chains were analyzed by immunosequencing. As for the authors' bioinformatics: TCRs in the repertoires were matched against a reference library of SARS-CoV-2-specific TCRs that had been generated with the MIRA antigen-specificity platform. Breadth was defined as the fraction of unique TCRs that were SARS-CoV-2-associated. Depth was defined as the fraction of total T cells that were SARS-CoV-2-associated. Each spike-specific TCR was assigned to its reactive spike region and to a CD4 or CD8 class using the MIRA data. Log10-transformed breadth and depth values were compared by one-way ANOVA with Sidak's multiple comparisons tests. TCRdb's version of the immuneACCESS table is confined to in-frame rearrangements and falls short of the full clone set. An unresolved V gene accounts for under half of the shortfall where checked; the remainder is of unknown origin. D and trimming come from the DNA, and the V and J calls and clone size come from that table. This sample lists 120,000 or so clones; around nine tenths were detected once. The ten largest make up just over 7% of the sample.

Interpreted using the paper, the time point label stands for: baseline before first vaccination. The vaccinee samples were drawn from two UK trials, COV001 and COV002, one of which was a single-blind randomized controlled phase 2/3 trial testing AZD1222 (ChAdOx1 nCoV-19) in healthy adults. For TCRbeta chain sequencing, PBMC samples from trial participants were taken at day 0 and at day 28 after the second dose. V lost 1 base and J lost 8 bases; the stretch between them is 14 bases long. The cysteine opens and the phenylalanine closes a CDR3 of 15 amino acids. The DNA shown is the 45-base CDR3, in frame from base 1. According to the germline V gene, CDR1 reads SNHLY and CDR2 reads FYNNEI. The entry originates in a study of T cell responses to AZD1222 COVID-19 vaccine (dated by TCRdb to the early 2020s). About the study as a whole: AZD1222 recipients with second doses at about 4 weeks or about 12 weeks were pooled, because spike-specific TCR depth and breadth did not differ between schedules. TCR sequencing was performed for 230 to 250 trial participants, of whom 200 to 220 were given two doses of AZD1222 and around 25 were given two doses of MenACWY control vaccine. Trial participants were enrolled into age subgroups of 18-55, 56-69 and 70-plus years, which contained about 150, 28 and 57 TCR-sequenced participants, respectively. Results the study describes overall, beyond this receptor: Epitopes outside the regions mutated in the B.1.351 and B.1.1.7 variants were reportedly recognized by nearly half of the unique spike-specific TCRs. Most participants were white British and females outnumbered males, and the authors suggested that clonal diversity may have been underestimated. The vaccine-associated CD4 TCRs covered the entire spike protein, and the dominant responses fell in regions 160-218 and 743-854. Conclusions about previously exposed vaccinees were limited because only six or seven AZD1222 recipients were SARS-CoV-2 seropositive at baseline. No day 14 peak-response samples were available, so repertoires were characterized only after the peak T cell response. The 56-69-year group was small, and its depth increase did not reach significance, likely because of low power. A significant rise in spike-specific TCR breadth and depth was observed after two AZD1222 doses relative to day 0 and relative to MenACWY recipients.

The sequence was collected from an adult in good health. The sample in question was peripheral blood, obtained on day 0 of AZD1222 vaccination. The V and J segments used are TRBV2 and TRBJ2-2; the D gene remains uncertain. The DNA sequence is TGTGCCAGCAGTGAAGGTGGGCCCTCGACTGGGGAGCTGTTTTTT. Its coded protein is CASSEGGPSTGELFF.